Presented here are 8 T cell receptor beta chains from one specimen sequenced in a study of cytomegalovirus exposure and HLA in healthy donors. PCR employed 60 Vbeta and 13 Jbeta primers. Profiled with immunoSEQ multiplex PCR; TCRdb holds only in-frame clones, not every one. The sample has roughly 160,000 clones, 70% to 80% seen once. The sequencing input was PBMCs. The source of these receptors is a woman aged 50 to 60 in good health and CMV-seronegative.

This clone was seen more than once but under ten times. This chain links TRBV29-1 with TRBJ2-1, with 9 bases aligning to TRBD1. With 5 bases clipped from V and 3 bases from J, the junction kept 8 bases outside the gene matches. The CDR3 consists of 15 residues. Per the germline V gene, CDR1 is SQVTM and CDR2 is ANQGSEA. The CDR3 nucleotides read TGCAGCGTTATCCCACCGGGACAGGGCTACAATGAGCAGTTCTTC. This sequence encodes CSVIPPGQGYNEQFF.

This clone was detected once. The J gene is TRBJ2-6, the V gene TRBV15; possible D gene TRBD2, 6 bases. Germline CDR1 LNHNV, CDR2 YYDKDF (reference sequence). There are 16 residues in the CDR3. The V end was cut by 1 base, the J end by 2 bases, with 9 bases between. The CDR3 DNA sequence: TGTGCCACCAGCAGAGTTACTAGCACTGGGGCCAACGTCCTGACTTTC. This gives the protein CATSRVTSTGANVLTF.

This clone occurred once. The genes are TRBV9 and TRBJ2-2; 9 positions agree with TRBD2. V lost 4 bases, J lost 5 bases, and 9 bases stayed unmatched. Germline V CDR1 and CDR2: SGDLS, YYNGEE. The CDR3 loop spans 16 amino acids. CDR3 nucleotide sequence: TGTGCCAGCAGCCTCTTTGCGGGAGGGCAGACCGGGGAGCTGTTTTTT. Translating it yields CASSLFAGGQTGELFF.

V gene TRBV9 combines with J gene TRBJ2-2, with D possibly matching TRBD1 (6 bases). The germline V gene has CDR1 SGDLS and CDR2 YYNGEE. The V end lost 0 bases, the J end lost 4 bases, and 10 bases lay between the germline ends. The CDR3 has 15 amino acids. CDR3 protein: CASSVVQGSTGELFF. The DNA for the CDR3 is TGTGCCAGCAGCGTAGTCCAGGGGAGCACCGGGGAGCTGTTTTTT.

The chain links TRBV28 to TRBJ1-1, with 8 bases fitting TRBD1. CDR1 and CDR2 from the germline V gene are MDHEN and SYDVKM. Germline trimming cut 2 bases from V and 8 bases from J; bases unmatched to any gene: 10. The CDR3 covers 15 residues. The CDR3 sequence: CASSLNRGGTREAFF. The CDR3 region has the DNA TGTGCCAGCAGTTTAAACAGGGGGGGGACCCGGGAAGCTTTCTTT.

The genes are TRBV28 and TRBJ2-7, with 8 positions matching TRBD1. This CDR3 comprises 13 residues. The V gene end was trimmed by 4 bases and the J gene end by 3 bases; junction bases not matched to a gene: 2. Germline-derived CDR1 and CDR2 are MDHEN and SYDVKM. The CDR3 protein is CASSWGQVYEQYF. The CDR3 coding sequence is TGTGCCAGCAGTTGGGGACAGGTCTACGAGCAGTACTTC.

The chain is built from TRBV5-1 and TRBJ2-7, with TRBD2 matching over 7 bases. The V segment lost 0 bases and the J segment 6 bases; nucleotides outside the gene matches: 12. The CDR3 covers 16 residues. Per germline, CDR1 SGHRS and CDR2 YFSETQ. This chain's CDR3 is CASSLDGEGPFAEQYF. DNA of the CDR3: TGCGCCAGCAGCTTGGACGGGGAGGGACCTTTTGCCGAGCAGTACTTC.

The chain couples TRBV4-1 to TRBJ2-3; 12 bases are shared with TRBD2. Germline CDR1 reads MGHRA; CDR2 reads YSYEKL. V was clipped by 1 base and J by 0 bases; unmatched bases: 17. The CDR3 spans 22 residues. CDR3 bases: TGCGCCAGCAGCCAAGTCTTACTAACTTGGCTAGCGGGAGGGGGTAGCACAGATACGCAGTATTTT. Translating it yields CASSQVLLTWLAGGGSTDTQYF.